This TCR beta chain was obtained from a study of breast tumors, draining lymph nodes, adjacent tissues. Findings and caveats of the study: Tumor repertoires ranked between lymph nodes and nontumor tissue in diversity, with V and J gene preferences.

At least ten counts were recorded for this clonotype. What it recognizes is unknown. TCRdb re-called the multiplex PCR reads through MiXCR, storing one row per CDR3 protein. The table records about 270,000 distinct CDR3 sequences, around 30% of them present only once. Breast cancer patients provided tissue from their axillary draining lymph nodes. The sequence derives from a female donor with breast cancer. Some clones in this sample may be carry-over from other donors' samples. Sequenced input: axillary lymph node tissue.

CDR3 coding DNA: TGTGCCAGCAGTGACACAGGGGGCGATTCACCCCTCCACTTT. Its translation is CASSDTGGDSPLHF. The chain carries TRBV2 and TRBJ1-6; 9 nucleotides line up with TRBD1. The CDR3 covers 14 residues. The J segment lost 8 bases and the V segment lost 3 bases, leaving 2 bases of the junction unmatched. CDR1 and CDR2 from the germline V gene are SNHLY and FYNNEI.